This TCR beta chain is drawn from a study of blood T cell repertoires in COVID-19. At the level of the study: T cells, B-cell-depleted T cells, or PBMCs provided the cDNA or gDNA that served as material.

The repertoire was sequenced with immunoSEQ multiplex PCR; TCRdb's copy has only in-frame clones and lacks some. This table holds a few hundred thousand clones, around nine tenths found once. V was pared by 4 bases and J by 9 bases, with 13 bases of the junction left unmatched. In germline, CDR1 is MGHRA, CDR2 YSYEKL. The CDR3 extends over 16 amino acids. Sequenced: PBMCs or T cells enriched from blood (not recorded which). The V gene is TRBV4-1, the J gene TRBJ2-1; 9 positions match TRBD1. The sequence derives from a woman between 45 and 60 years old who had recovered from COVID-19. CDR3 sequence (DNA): TGCGCCAGCAGCCCAGGGACAGGGACCCCATTCGGTGAGCAGTTCTTC. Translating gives CASSPGTGTPFGEQFF.